The entry that follows covers one T cell receptor beta chain sequence. The record originates from a study of T cell repertoires in cytomegalovirus infection. TCRdb re-called the reads with MiXCR, one entry per CDR3 protein. This table has nearly 450,000 distinct CDR3 sequences, roughly 30% appearing once. The V gene's germline CDR1 is MNHEY and CDR2 SVGAGI. This CDR3 spans 16 amino acids. The trim removed 2 bases at V and 6 bases at J, leaving 8 bases unmatched. The chain carries TRBV6-5 and TRBJ2-7; 12 nucleotides line up with TRBD2. The specimen was PBMCs. The TCR was taken from a human donor in good health (CMV status not recorded). Some clones in this sample may be carry-over from other donors' samples. The CDR3 DNA follows: TGTGCCAGCAGTTACAGCAGGACTAGCGGGGCCGGCGAGCAGTACTTC. It is translated as CASSYSRTSGAGEQYF.